This T cell receptor (beta chain) is drawn from a study of post-analysis software for immune sequencing data. Overall study findings and caveats: Roughly 5 TRBV segments occurring more often in patients than controls included TRBV5-6, TRBV5-1 and TRBV20-1. Significantly decreased normalized Chao1 diversity was recorded for multiple sclerosis patients relative to controls.

Per the germline V gene, CDR1 is MDHEN and CDR2 is SYDVKM. V lost 9 bases, J lost 0 bases, and 14 bases lay in between. The CDR3 length is 14 residues. The authors incorporated unique molecular identifiers into the TCR beta cDNA libraries. Once about 0.95 to 10 million T cells were used, roughly 0.5 million cDNA molecules resulted. TCRdb re-derived calls from the PCR reads in MiXCR, one entry per CDR3 protein. This sample has approximately 350,000 distinct CDR3 sequences, with about a third found just once. A note on this clonotype: The target antigen is unknown.

This chain links TRBV28 with TRBJ2-5, with D tentatively TRBD1 or TRBD2 (5 bases each). The specimen sequenced was blood. The TCR originated in a girl aged 5 to 17 with multiple sclerosis. Here the CDR3 DNA reads TGTGCCAGTTCGGGGCAATCGTACCAAGAGACCCAGTACTTC. Translated: CASSGQSYQETQYF.